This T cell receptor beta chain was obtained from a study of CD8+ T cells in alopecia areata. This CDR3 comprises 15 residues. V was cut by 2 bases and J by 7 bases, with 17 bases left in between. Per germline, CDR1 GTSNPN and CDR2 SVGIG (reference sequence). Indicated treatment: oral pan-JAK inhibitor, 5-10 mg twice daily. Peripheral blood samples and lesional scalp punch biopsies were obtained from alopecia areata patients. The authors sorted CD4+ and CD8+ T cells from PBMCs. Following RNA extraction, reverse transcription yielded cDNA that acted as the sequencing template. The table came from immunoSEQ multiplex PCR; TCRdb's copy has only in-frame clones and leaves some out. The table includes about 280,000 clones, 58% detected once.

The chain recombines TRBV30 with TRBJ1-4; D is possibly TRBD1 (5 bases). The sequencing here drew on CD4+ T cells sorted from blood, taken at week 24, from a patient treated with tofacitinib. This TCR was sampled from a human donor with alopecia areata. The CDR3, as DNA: TGTGCCTGGAGTCCTGGAGGGGCGCGGGGTGAAAAACTGTTTTTT. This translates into CAWSPGGARGEKLFF.